This T cell receptor (beta chain) came from a study of PD-1 blockade in classical Hodgkin lymphoma. V gave up 0 bases and J gave up 6 bases, with 8 bases separating them. This CDR3 has 13 amino acids. Germline CDR1 reads SGHTA; CDR2 reads FQGNSA. Repertoires were generated with immunoSEQ multiplex PCR, while TCRdb's copy carries only in-frame clones and drops some. The sample includes roughly 11,000 clones, around 82% of them seen just once. Every single patient, without exception, relapsed after autologous stem cell transplantation, and brentuximab vedotin exposure varied. Thawed PBMCs underwent magnetic negative selection to obtain purified CD8+ T cells.

The input for sequencing was CD8+ T cells from blood, taken at baseline. V gene TRBV7-2 combines with J gene TRBJ1-1; D remains unclear. The TCR originated in a human donor with classical Hodgkin lymphoma. This CDR3 reads CASSLANSAEAFF. The CDR3 DNA sequence: TGTGCCAGCAGCTTAGCGAATAGTGCTGAAGCTTTCTTT.